This TCR beta chain was captured by sequencing in a study of T cells in localized non-small cell lung cancer (TCRdb year 2020). Background on the whole study: Comparing tumors with uninvolved tumor-adjacent lungs, the study looked at the T cell repertoires of around 250 patients with early-stage NSCLC. The mean age of the NSCLC patients was about 64 years, with 120 to 150 men and around 100 women. All 250 or so NSCLC patients in the cohort were treatment-naive and had localized lung tumors that were resected. Study-level results and caveats: Of the top 100 tumor clones, a median of around 57 were detected in paired uninvolved adjacent lung; roughly 26 were also among that lung's top 100. Because the study design was exploratory, TCR variables were selected using unadjusted p-values without false-discovery rate correction. Because multi-region sequencing of the tumors was not done, intratumor heterogeneity could not be ruled out. Longer overall survival was associated with higher blood T cell density, whereas shorter survival was associated with higher adjacent-lung clonality. Uninvolved tumor-adjacent lung showed the highest T cell clonality, higher than tumor, which suggests more focused antigenic responses in the adjacent lung.

TCR beta CDR3 regions were sequenced from DNA using the immunoSEQ Assay. In the authors' own workflow: To compute T cell density, TCR beta template counts were normalized to usable DNA, which was estimated by amplifying housekeeping genes. Richness was estimated using the preseqR package, with extrapolation to 400,000 templates for PBMC samples and to 120,000 templates for tissue samples. Clonality was defined by subtracting Pielou's evenness from one. To identify tissue-enriched TCRs, differential abundance testing was run on productive amino-acid clonotypes with a minimum total count of 5 and an alpha of 0.1. The Jaccard Index and the Morisita Overlap Index were used to measure repertoire overlap between compartments. GLIPH clustered TCR beta CDR3s with public tetramer-defined viral CDR3s; viral motifs required at least three viral sequences plus V-gene enrichment. Imported from immuneACCESS, the table was reduced by TCRdb to in-frame sequences with V and J called. These copies leave out some clones; in studies compared against another copy, an unresolved V gene accounts for under half, and the cause of the remainder is not known. V and J calls and clone size are as listed in that table; D and trimming were resolved from the DNA. This sample lists about 24,000 clones; more than 70% were detected once. The ten largest account for around a tenth of the sample.

At diagnosis, tumor, uninvolved tumor-adjacent lung and peripheral blood were collected and then preserved as a mix of FFPE and fresh-frozen material. For TCR repertoire profiling, the blood samples were analyzed as peripheral blood mononuclear cells. The CDR3 runs 15 residues from the cysteine to the phenylalanine. The sequence is cut down to CDR3 DNA, 45 bases in frame from base 1. Trimming takes 1 base off V and 4 bases off J; junction bases not matched to a gene: 4. Via the germline V gene, CDR1 is SGHTA and CDR2 FQGNSA. Comment on this clone: Its cognate antigen has yet to be identified. No quality values exist for individual bases; no much larger clone is one base distant.

This sequence originates from a woman aged 40-70 years with stage III lung adenocarcinoma. The rearrangement joined TRBV7-2 to TRBJ2-3, with 8 bases matching TRBD2. This sample comprised peripheral blood mononuclear cells, obtained before any cancer treatment. CDR3 loop: CASSLVNGRADTQYF. The DNA sequence is as follows: TGTGCCAGCAGCTTAGTTAACGGGAGGGCAGATACGCAGTATTTT.